This entry concerns a single T cell receptor (beta chain). In its sample, this clone was seen once. No antigen is known for it. No base qualities exist here, and no much larger clone lies one base off it. These data come from a study of immunodeficiency (dated by TCRdb to between 2018 and 2021). Turning to the overall study: Repertoire analysis was done to look for VDJ recombination defects and oligoclonality. Here is what the overall study found, with its caveats: In the entropy comparisons of patients against healthy controls, patients were shown as n=3 (open circles), and an effect of thymic development was suggested only as a possibility. Based on top-100 and total clonotype frequencies, severe oligoclonality was found in patient CD8+ T cells but not in patient CD4+ T cells. Restricted TRB V-J pairing and lower productive entropy were observed in patient CD8+ T cells compared with control CD8+ T cells.

Genomic DNA was extracted using the QIAamp DNA Blood Mini Kit and was submitted for immunoSEQ repertoire analysis. CDR3 regions were amplified by multiplex PCR from a standard quantity of genomic DNA template. An Illumina platform was used to sequence the PCR products. The source study handled its data this way. Alignment of sequences was done against a reference, and the V, D and J gene definitions came from IMGT. Closely related sequences were merged by a nearest-neighbor clustering algorithm so that PCR and sequencing errors were removed. V, D and J usage was analyzed in productive unique and total sequences using ImmunoSEQ Analyzer tools and R version 3.6.1. Sourced from immuneACCESS, this table was stored by TCRdb with only in-frame sequences that have V and J called. A share of the clones is absent; for the studies checked, an unresolved V gene accounts for under half, and the remainder has no known explanation. V, J and clone size derive from that table, while D and trimming were established from the DNA sequence. The sample table contains roughly 3,400 clones; only one count was recorded for about nine tenths of them. The ten largest clones represent around 12% of the sample.

Relative to germline, V is 2 bases shorter and J is 2 bases shorter, with 10 bases between their ends. The CDR3 runs 15 amino acids, cysteine and phenylalanine included. The only DNA kept is the CDR3, 45 bases in frame from the first base. In the germline V gene, CDR1 corresponds to SNHLY and CDR2 to FYNNEI. Before TCR sequencing, CD3+CD8+ T cells were sorted from fresh PBMCs. The specimen was CD8+ T cells from blood. The receptor comes from a human donor in good health. In this chain, TRBV2 is recombined with TRBJ1-5; the D segment cannot be called with confidence. The CDR3 protein: CASSEWVVGNQPQHF. Here is the DNA: TGTGCCAGCAGTGAATGGGTTGTAGGCAATCAGCCCCAGCATTTT.